The 13 T cell receptor beta chains in this list originate from one sample, sequenced in a study of blood T cell repertoires in COVID-19. Libraries were prepared by immunoSEQ multiplex PCR; TCRdb keeps only in-frame clonotypes and omits some of them. The data show approximately 290,000 clones, with 75% to 95% seen just once and 0.9% to 1.2% held by the top ten. The material sequenced was PBMCs or T cells enriched from blood (not recorded which). The receptors stem from a woman aged 30 to 39 who had recovered from COVID-19.

The chain is built from TRBV21-1 and TRBJ1-6; the DNA was not compared with TRBD1, the D call given in the table. TRBV21-1 is reported as a pseudogene. The length of the CDR3 is 15 residues. The CDR3 spells CASRPKDSRNSPLHF. The CDR3 DNA follows: TGTGCCAGCAGACCCAAGGACAGCCGAAATTCACCCCTCCACTTT.

This sequence joins TRBV2 and TRBJ2-3, with D maybe TRBD2 (6 bases). In germline, CDR1 is SNHLY, CDR2 FYNNEI. The CDR3 consists of 16 residues. Trimming took 4 bases from V and 1 from J, leaving 15 bases between them. The CDR3 spells CASSVAGNRGTDTQYF. The CDR3 bases are TGTGCCAGCAGTGTGGCGGGGAACCGGGGCACAGATACGCAGTATTTT.

This clone is a singleton in its sample. The chain links TRBV18 to TRBJ1-1; no clear D gene. V shed 5 bases and J shed 8 bases, with 18 bases lying between them. Germline loops: CDR1 KGHSH, CDR2 LQKENI. The CDR3 covers 14 residues. The CDR3, as DNA: TGTGCCAGCTCATTCTCCAAAAGCTCCCCCGAAGCTTTCTTT. Protein: CASSFSKSSPEAFF.

The V gene is TRBV18, the J gene TRBJ2-7, with 10 bases lining up with TRBD2. The CDR3 runs to 14 residues. Looked up from germline, CDR1 is KGHSH and CDR2 is LQKENI. The V segment lost 3 bases and the J segment 6 bases; nucleotides outside the gene matches: 5. The CDR3 region has the DNA TGTGCCAGCTCACCGGCTAGCGGGAGTACCGAGCAGTACTTC. This sequence encodes CASSPASGSTEQYF.

The chain is built from TRBV4-1 and TRBJ2-1; TRBD2 agrees at 8 bases. V was pared by 2 bases and J by 3 bases, with 6 bases of the junction left unmatched. The germline V gene encodes CDR1 MGHRA and CDR2 YSYEKL. The CDR3 runs to 16 residues. The CDR3 coding sequence is TGCGCCAGCAGCCAACCGAGCGGGAGACACTACAATGAGCAGTTCTTC. Residues: CASSQPSGRHYNEQFF.

This chain joins TRBV3-1 (or the pseudogene TRBV3-2) and TRBJ1-4; D not certain. V was trimmed by 0 bases and J by 5 bases, leaving 16 bases between them. This CDR3 contains 17 residues. CDR1 and CDR2 (germline): LGHDT, YNNKEL (reference sequence). Written as DNA, the CDR3 is TGTGCCAGCAGCCAAGAAACGACGGCGGTCGGCAATGAAAAACTGTTTTTT. Translation: CASSQETTAVGNEKLFF.

The chain recombines TRBV27 with TRBJ1-5; tentative D call: TRBD1 (6 bases). Germline loops: CDR1 MNHEY, CDR2 SMNVEV (reference sequence). Trimming removed 2 bases from V and 3 bases from J, with 17 bases in between. The CDR3 runs 17 residues. Here the CDR3 reads CASSLSATGLTNQPQHF. The CDR3 DNA reads TGTGCCAGCAGTTTAAGTGCGACAGGATTAACCAATCAGCCCCAGCATTTT.

This chain links TRBV13 with TRBJ1-4, with D maybe TRBD1 (5 bases). Trimming removed 4 bases at V and 0 bases at J, with 12 bases between. The CDR3 is 16 residues long. The germline V gene encodes CDR1 PRHDT and CDR2 FYEKMQ (reference sequence). The CDR3 sequence is CASSSNRGATNEKLFF. The DNA of the CDR3 is TGTGCCAGCAGCTCCAATAGGGGTGCAACTAATGAAAAACTGTTTTTT. Full variable domain (remainder filled in from reference TRBV13 and TRBJ1-4): AAGVIQSPRHLIKEKRETATLKCYPIPRHDTVYWYQQGPGQDPQFLISFYEKMQSDKGSIPDRFSAQQFSDYHSELNMSSLELGDSALYFCASSSNRGATNEKLFFGSGTQLSVL.

The J gene is TRBJ1-1, the V gene TRBV20-1; D gene unclear. Trimming removed 3 bases at V and 4 bases at J, with 9 bases between. The CDR3 is made up of 12 amino acids. The V gene's germline CDR1 is DFQATT and CDR2 SNEGSKA (reference sequence). CDR3 protein: CSASRVSTEAFF. CDR3 bases: TGCAGTGCTAGTCGTGTGAGCACTGAAGCTTTCTTT.

The chain is built from TRBV28 and TRBJ1-3; D is uncertain. Trimming cost V 3 bases and J 4 bases, with 10 bases left between them. This CDR3 region has 14 residues. Germline V CDR1 and CDR2: MDHEN, SYDVKM. The CDR3 bases are TGTGCCAGCAGTTTGTATTTACTGGGAAACACCATATATTTT. It specifies CASSLYLLGNTIYF.

The gene calls are TRBV10-3 and TRBJ2-1, with 7 bases lining up with TRBD2. V trimming: 2 bases; J trimming: 8 bases; junction bases outside the gene matches: 9. The CDR3 is 15 residues long. Germline CDR1 and CDR2: ENHRY and SYGVKD. CDR3: CAISERWEGLHEQFF. CDR3 bases: TGTGCCATCAGTGAGAGGTGGGAGGGCCTGCATGAGCAGTTCTTC.

This clone is a singleton in its sample. The gene calls are TRBV6-2 or TRBV6-3 and TRBJ1-5; no definite D call. Germline V CDR1 and CDR2: MNHEY, SVGEGT. The CDR3 loop spans 13 amino acids. V lost 6 bases and J lost 3, with 9 bases in between. The CDR3 sequence: CASSENTNQPQHF. The CDR3, as DNA: TGTGCCAGCAGCGAGAATACCAATCAGCCCCAGCATTTT.

This chain links TRBV3-1 (or the pseudogene TRBV3-2) with TRBJ2-2; D perhaps matches TRBD2 (6 bases). The CDR3 consists of 21 residues. Germline V gene lookup returns CDR1 LGHDT and CDR2 YNNKEL (reference sequence). V gave up 4 bases and J gave up 2 bases, with 29 bases separating them. CDR3 DNA sequence: TGTGCCAGCAGCCTGGTACTGGCGGGACTGTTGTTGGATAAAAACACCGGGGAGCTGTTTTTT. The encoded protein is CASSLVLAGLLLDKNTGELFF.